A selection of T cell receptor beta chains follows, all from one sample in a study of blood T cell repertoires in COVID-19. The protocol was immunoSEQ multiplex PCR, while the TCRdb copy is restricted to in-frame clones and leaves out a portion. Among fewer than 300,000 clones listed, 86% were seen once. The sequencing sample was made of peripheral blood. The receptors were gathered from a woman aged 30 to 39 with COVID-19, enrolled during active disease. Both conserved end residues are part of each CDR3. A D gene is named only where the DNA matches it firmly. The size field is filled for only some rows; it gives once, few, many or a size class.

NA	TRBV6-5	TRBJ2-2	NA	TGTGCCAGCAGTTCATCGACAGCGGGCGGGGAGCTGTTTTTT	CASSSSTAGGELFF
TRBD1	TRBV6-5	TRBJ2-7	once	TGTGCCAGCAGTACGACAGGGGGCTACGAGCAGTACTTC	CASSTTGGYEQYF
NA	TRBV29-1	TRBJ2-7	NA	TGCAGCGCTTTTATTGGGGGGACGGGGTCGGAGCAGTACTTC	CSAFIGGTGSEQYF
TRBD2	TRBV3-1/TRBV3-2	TRBJ2-5	NA	TGTGCCAGCAGCCAAGTTTTTTTACCGGGACTACAAGAGACCCAGTACTTC	CASSQVFLPGLQETQYF
TRBD1	TRBV5-4	TRBJ2-7	NA	TGTGCCAGCAGCTTGGTTCCAGGGGGAGCCTACGAGCAGTACTTC	CASSLVPGGAYEQYF
NA	TRBV3-1/TRBV3-2	TRBJ1-2	NA	TGTGCCAGCAGCCAAGTAAGACCCTTAGGGGCTAACTATGGCTACACCTTC	CASSQVRPLGANYGYTF
TRBD2	TRBV3-1/TRBV3-2	TRBJ2-1	NA	TGTGCCAGCAGCCGAAGGGGCACTTCTAGCGGGGGGACTCCAAATGAGCAGTTCTTC	CASSRRGTSSGGTPNEQFF
NA	TRBV3-1/TRBV3-2	TRBJ1-1	NA	NA	CASSPGVGTGTFF
TRBD1	TRBV14	TRBJ1-1	once	TGTGCCAGCAGCCAATACAGGGGCCGCCCCCAATCTGAAGCTTTCTTT	CASSQYRGRPQSEAFF
NA	TRBV3-1/TRBV3-2	TRBJ1-5	NA	TGTGCCAGCAGCCAAGATGTCTACGGGCAGCCCCAGCATTTT	CASSQDVYGQPQHF
NA	TRBV19	TRBJ1-3	few	TGTGCCAGTAGTGGCCTCAGGGGCCCTTCTGGAAACACCATATATTTT	CASSGLRGPSGNTIYF
TRBD2	TRBV3-1/TRBV3-2	TRBJ2-5	NA	TGTGCCAGCACCCCTGGACTAGCGGGCTACCAAGAGACCCAGTACTTC	CASTPGLAGYQETQYF
NA	TRBV5-4	TRBJ2-4	NA	TGTGCCAGCAGCTTGGAGTCAGGGATTCAGTACTTC	CASSLESGIQYF
TRBD1	TRBV6-5	TRBJ1-2	NA	TGTGCCAGCAGTTACAGCGGACAGGTTCCCTATGGCTACACCTTC	CASSYSGQVPYGYTF
TRBD2	TRBV28	TRBJ2-3	NA	TGTGCCAGCAGGCTACTAGCGGGGGACACAGATACGCAGTATTTT	CASRLLAGDTDTQYF
TRBD2	TRBV7-6	TRBJ2-3	NA	TGTGCCAGCAGCTCCGCGGGGGGTGCTCGGGCAGATACGCAGTATTTT	CASSSAGGARADTQYF
NA	TRBV4-2	TRBJ2-3	once	TGTGCCAGCAGCCAAGGACTAGAGGGGAGAGATACGCAGTATTTT	CASSQGLEGRDTQYF
TRBD2	TRBV5-1	TRBJ2-7	NA	TGCGCCAGCAGCTTGGCCCTGGGGGGGTCCTACGAGCAGTACTTC	CASSLALGGSYEQYF
NA	TRBV23-1	TRBJ1-1	NA	TGCGCCAGCAGTCAATCCCGCCCGCCGGGGGGACCCGTATTAAACACTGAAGCTTTCTTT	CASSQSRPPGGPVLNTEAFF
NA	TRBV11-2	TRBJ2-7	NA	TGTGCCAGCAGCTTAGCGGGTTTCCGGGAGCAGTACTTC	CASSLAGFREQYF
NA	TRBV18	TRBJ1-6	few	TGTGCCAGCTCACCTCGACCAGGGAGGAATTCACCCCTCCACTTT	CASSPRPGRNSPLHF
TRBD1	TRBV28	TRBJ1-4	NA	TGTGCCAGCAGTCGATTAACAGGGGCAGAGAATGAAAAACTGTTTTTT	CASSRLTGAENEKLFF
NA	TRBV3-1/TRBV3-2	TRBJ2-1	NA	TGTGCCAGCAGCGCCCGGGCCTACAATGAGCAGTTCTTC	CASSARAYNEQFF
NA	TRBV7-2	TRBJ2-1	NA	TGTGCCAGCAGCTTACCCGGGAGCCCTTACAATGAGCAGTTCTTC	CASSLPGSPYNEQFF
NA	TRBV3-1/TRBV3-2	TRBJ1-4	NA	TGTGCCAGCAGCCGGCCCCCAGGGAAACTGTTTTTT	CASSRPPGKLFF